These 26 T cell receptor beta chains originate from one sample sequenced in a study of cytomegalovirus exposure and HLA in healthy donors. The repertoire was sequenced with immunoSEQ multiplex PCR; TCRdb's copy has only in-frame clones and lacks some. The sample holds about 75,000 clones, about 82% seen once. Sequencing was carried out using PBMCs. Receptor source: a man younger than 40 in good health and CMV-seronegative.

This chain links TRBV27 with TRBJ1-5, with D perhaps matching TRBD1 (6 bases). The germline gives CDR1 MNHEY, CDR2 SMNVEV (reference sequence). This CDR3 contains 13 residues. V lost 6 bases to trimming and J lost 9 bases, with 15 bases between them. Written as DNA, the CDR3 is TGTGCCAGCAGAATCAACAGGGTAGGGCCCCAGCATTTT. This translates into CASRINRVGPQHF.

This clone came up a few times. The CDR3 region has the DNA TGCGCCAGCAGCCTTCTCGGATGGGGCAGGAAAGATAATTCACCCCTCCACTTT. Translated, it gives CASSLLGWGRKDNSPLHF. The gene calls are TRBV4-1 and TRBJ1-6; possibly TRBD1 for D (5 bases). Germline V gene lookup returns CDR1 MGHRA and CDR2 YSYEKL. The CDR3 extends over 18 amino acids. V gave up 4 bases and J gave up 5 bases, with 21 bases separating them.

The chain has TRBV5-1 and TRBJ2-5, with D unresolved. Germline assignment: CDR1 SGHRS and CDR2 YFSETQ. Trimming removed 3 bases at V and 2 bases at J, with 11 bases between. This CDR3 region has 14 residues. CDR3 protein: CASSSLTGQETQYF. The DNA of the CDR3 is TGCGCCAGCAGCTCCCTGACTGGTCAAGAGACCCAGTACTTC.

This clone was recorded a few times. The CDR3 region has the DNA TGCGCCAGCAGCTTGGATGGGCAGGGCGATAATTCACCCCTCCACTTT. It codes for CASSLDGQGDNSPLHF. The chain couples TRBV5-1 to TRBJ1-6, with D perhaps TRBD1 (5 bases). Deletions cut 0 bases from V and 5 bases from J, with 12 bases between. CDR3 size: 16 residues. The germline V gene encodes CDR1 SGHRS and CDR2 YFSETQ.

A few counts support this clone. The chain carries TRBV7-8 and TRBJ2-7; 7 nucleotides align to TRBD1. The CDR3 is 15 amino acids. Germline loops: CDR1 SGHVS, CDR2 FQNEAQ. Losses at the gene ends were 0 bases for V and 4 bases for J; bases not matched to a gene: 6. The CDR3 spells CASSLALRDSYEQYV. CDR3 sequence (DNA): TGTGCCAGCAGCTTAGCGCTAAGGGACAGTTACGAGCAGTACGTC.

The chain employs TRBV10-3 and TRBJ1-3; perhaps TRBD1 as D (6 bases). The V end was cut by 3 bases, the J end by 0 bases, with 9 bases between. The CDR3 has 15 residues. Germline CDR1 reads ENHRY; CDR2 reads SYGVKD. In DNA form, the CDR3 reads TGTGCCATCAGTGAAACGACAGGCTCTGGAAACACCATATATTTT. Its protein product is CAISETTGSGNTIYF.

V and J are TRBV6-5 and TRBJ2-7; 7 bases fit TRBD1. This CDR3 spans 13 amino acids. V lost 8 bases to trimming and J lost 2 bases; unmatched junction nucleotides: 6. Germline loops: CDR1 MNHEY, CDR2 SVGAGI. The CDR3 region is CASHRGSTYEQYF. CDR3 in DNA: TGTGCCAGCCACAGGGGCTCTACCTACGAGCAGTACTTC.

The chain is built from TRBV5-6 and TRBJ2-3; D gene unclear. Germline loops: CDR1 SGHDT, CDR2 YYEEEE. The CDR3 covers 16 residues. Between the trimmed V and J ends, which lost 4 bases and 2 bases, there was a span of 17 bases. The CDR3 region is CASSPIGRITTDTQYF. CDR3 nucleotide sequence: TGTGCCAGCAGCCCTATCGGCAGGATAACCACAGATACGCAGTATTTT.

This clone has just one count. This chain joins TRBV11-2 and TRBJ1-4; TRBD1 might be the D (6 bases). This CDR3 has 15 residues. Trimming pared 2 bases from V and 8 bases from J, leaving 15 bases between. CDR1 and CDR2 (germline): SGHAT, FQNNGV. CDR3 sequence: CASSLRHHQGEKLFF. CDR3 bases: TGTGCCAGCAGCTTACGGCATCACCAGGGGGAAAAACTGTTTTTT.

This CDR3 reads CASSARQGYEQYF. CDR3 in DNA: TGTGCCAGCAGTGCGCGACAGGGGTACGAGCAGTACTTC. V and J are TRBV2 and TRBJ2-7, with 8 bases that match TRBD1. CDR1 SNHLY and CDR2 FYNNEI come from the germline V gene. CDR3 length equals 13 residues. After removal of 4 bases from V and 4 bases from J, the junction contained 3 bases not matched to a gene.

V gene TRBV6-5 combines with J gene TRBJ1-1; D gene unclear. This CDR3 spans 15 amino acids. V was cut by 2 bases and J by 3 bases, with 13 bases left in between. The germline V gene has CDR1 MNHEY and CDR2 SVGAGI. The CDR3 spells CASSYSTVYDTEAFF. The CDR3 bases are TGTGCCAGCAGTTACAGCACCGTCTATGACACTGAAGCTTTCTTT.

V and J are TRBV5-4 and TRBJ2-3, with D maybe TRBD2 (6 bases). The CDR3 consists of 15 residues. Per germline, CDR1 SGHNT and CDR2 YYREEE (reference sequence). Trimming took off 4 bases at V and 5 bases at J, with 17 bases between the two ends. CDR3 bases: TGTGCCAGCAGCCGTGGGGGGTACGGGGGAGATACGCAGTATTTT. It encodes CASSRGGYGGDTQYF.

The V gene is TRBV10-3, the J gene TRBJ1-1; 8 bases align to TRBD1. Looked up from germline, CDR1 is ENHRY and CDR2 is SYGVKD. The V segment lost 11 bases and the J segment 1 base; nucleotides outside the gene matches: 12. This CDR3 spans 15 amino acids. This chain's CDR3 is CAVTGQGLRNTEAFF. The DNA of the CDR3 is TGTGCCGTTACTGGACAGGGTCTTCGGAACACTGAAGCTTTCTTT.

This chain connects TRBV4-3 to TRBJ2-5; D may be TRBD1 (6 bases). Trimming took 2 bases from V and 4 from J, leaving 17 bases between them. The germline V gene encodes CDR1 LGHNA and CDR2 YSLEER. CDR3 length: 16 residues. CDR3 nucleotides: TGCGCCAGCAGCCAAACCCGAACTCGAGGGGGAGAGACCCAGTACTTC. It is translated as CASSQTRTRGGETQYF.

This chain uses TRBV11-2 with TRBJ2-5, with D perhaps TRBD2 (6 bases). The CDR3 runs 17 residues. V was pared by 5 bases and J by 1 base, with 20 bases between. CDR1 and CDR2 (germline): SGHAT, FQNNGV. DNA for the CDR3: TGTGCCAGCAGCCCGAACTTACGAACTAGCTTCCAAGAGACCCAGTACTTC. Its translation: CASSPNLRTSFQETQYF.

V is TRBV4-1 and J is TRBJ1-2, with 9 positions matching TRBD1. CDR1 and CDR2 from the germline V gene are MGHRA and YSYEKL. V shed 0 bases, J shed 1 base, and the junction held 6 bases outside the gene matches. The CDR3 loop spans 17 amino acids. CDR3 nucleotide sequence: TGCGCCAGCAGCCAAGATCCCCGGACAGGGGATAACTATGGCTACACCTTC. Protein: CASSQDPRTGDNYGYTF.

A single count supports this clone. This chain connects TRBV30 to TRBJ1-2, with D unresolved. The CDR3 is 11 residues long. Germline CDR1 and CDR2: GTSNPN and SVGIG (reference sequence). V gave up 1 base and J gave up 8 bases, with 8 bases separating them. In DNA form, the CDR3 reads TGTGCCTGGAGTGCAGTCAGGGGCTACACCTTC. Encoded protein: CAWSAVRGYTF.

The chain links TRBV6-5 to TRBJ2-1; 10 bases match TRBD2. Germline V gives CDR1 MNHEY, CDR2 SVGAGI. The V and J ends lost 4 bases and 4 bases, in that order; junction bases with no gene match: 7. The CDR3 extends over 16 amino acids. The CDR3 DNA follows: TGTGCCAGCAGTTGGGTAGCGGGGGGATCATACAATGAGCAGTTCTTC. It codes for CASSWVAGGSYNEQFF.

The V call is TRBV9, the J call TRBJ2-2; 9 bases are shared with TRBD2. The CDR3 loop spans 18 amino acids. The germline CDR1 and CDR2 sequences are SGDLS and YYNGEE. After removal of 0 bases from V and 5 bases from J, the junction contained 11 bases not matched to a gene. The CDR3 sequence is CASSVDGSGSVLTGELFF. CDR3 coding DNA: TGTGCCAGCAGCGTAGATGGTAGCGGGAGTGTTCTTACCGGGGAGCTGTTTTTT.

The chain has TRBV10-3 and TRBJ1-2, with 8 bases that match TRBD1. Per the germline V gene, CDR1 is ENHRY and CDR2 is SYGVKD. Trimming at V came to 11 bases and at J to 7 bases, leaving 12 bases not matched to a gene. CDR3 size: 13 residues. The DNA of the CDR3 is TGTGCCTTCTCCCGACAGGGGAAAGGTGGCTACACCTTC. Translating gives CAFSRQGKGGYTF.

This clone was seen only a few times. V is TRBV9 and J is TRBJ1-5, with a possible D match to TRBD1 (5 bases). Per germline, CDR1 SGDLS and CDR2 YYNGEE. This CDR3 has 15 residues. V was cut by 4 bases and J by 1 base, with 12 bases left in between. The CDR3 sequence is CASSPDGASNQPQHF. The CDR3 coding sequence is TGTGCCAGCAGCCCAGATGGGGCGAGCAATCAGCCCCAGCATTTT. Together with reference TRBV9 and TRBJ1-5, the CDR3 gives the full variable domain: DSGVTQTPKHLITATGQRVTLRCSPRSGDLSVYWYQQSLDQGLQFLIQYYNGEERAKGNILERFSAQQFPDLHSELNLSSLELGDSALYFCASSPDGASNQPQHFGDGTRLSIL.

This rearrangement joins TRBV27 to TRBJ1-3; a weak D match, TRBD1 (6 bases). The germline V gene encodes CDR1 MNHEY and CDR2 SMNVEV (reference sequence). CDR3 length equals 16 residues. The V end lost 6 bases, the J end lost 0 bases, and 15 bases lay between the germline ends. The CDR3: CASSRQAPFSGNTIYF. In DNA form, the CDR3 reads TGTGCCAGCAGCAGACAGGCCCCCTTCTCTGGAAACACCATATATTTT.

This clone was seen only once. The rearrangement joins TRBV28 to TRBJ2-3; 13 bases line up with TRBD2. Germline assignment: CDR1 MDHEN and CDR2 SYDVKM. The length of the CDR3 is 16 residues. Unmatched junction bases numbered 9, after V lost 5 bases and J lost 7 bases. CDR3 protein: CASSPRTSGSSNTQYF. CDR3 DNA: TGTGCCAGCAGTCCCAGGACTAGCGGGAGCTCAAATACGCAGTATTTT.

The rearrangement joins TRBV9 to TRBJ2-3; TRBD2 is a possible D gene (5 bases). Germline-derived CDR1 and CDR2 are SGDLS and YYNGEE. Trimming cost V 2 bases and J 6 bases, with 13 bases left between them. CDR3 length: 14 amino acids. CDR3 amino acids: CASSVPGRSDTQYF. For the CDR3, the DNA is TGTGCCAGCAGCGTCCCGGGGAGATCCGATACGCAGTATTTT.

The V and J genes are TRBV7-2 and TRBJ2-5; TRBD1 aligns across 11 bases. Germline CDR1 reads SGHTA; CDR2 reads FQGNSA. Trimming removed 0 bases from V and 7 bases from J; junction bases left unmatched: 7. CDR3 length equals 16 residues. As DNA, the CDR3 is TGTGCCAGCAGCTTAGCCGGGACAGGGGGTGTTCGGACCCAGTACTTC. It codes for CASSLAGTGGVRTQYF.

This sequence joins TRBV25-1 and TRBJ2-2; 9 nucleotides line up with TRBD1. Germline values: CDR1 MGHDK, CDR2 SYGVNS. Trimming cost V 8 bases and J 7 bases; bases outside gene matches: 8. This CDR3 has 14 residues. CDR3 nucleotide sequence: TGTGCCAGCGATGGACAGGGGTTGGGCGGGGAGCTGTTTTTT. As protein: CASDGQGLGGELFF.